These 29 T cell receptor beta chains were sequenced from one sample in a study of a mutant IDH1 vaccine in newly diagnosed glioma. What these receptors recognize is not known. Here immunoSEQ multiplex PCR was the method, and the copy in TCRdb shows in-frame clones only, minus some. This table has some 50,000 clones, 85% to 95% appearing once. Stated time point: week 35, safety follow-up. Doses comprised 300 ug of mutant IDH1 20-mer peptide each, plus topical imiquimod. The sample in question was PBMCs, obtained from a glioma patient whose treatment included an IDH1 peptide vaccine. These receptors all come from a man aged 50 to 60 with glioma.

V and J are TRBV30 and TRBJ2-3; D ambiguous. The CDR3 extends over 14 amino acids. Trimming shortened V by 5 bases and J by 4 bases, and 16 bases separated the two germline ends. Germline loops: CDR1 GTSNPN, CDR2 SVGIG (reference sequence). CDR3 nucleotides: TGTGCCTGGGGAAAACGGGTGTTTGCAGATACGCAGTATTTT. Translated: CAWGKRVFADTQYF.

J is TRBJ2-2 and V is TRBV9; 7 positions agree with TRBD1. Trimming removed 3 bases from V and 3 bases from J; junction bases left unmatched: 8. The germline V gene encodes CDR1 SGDLS and CDR2 YYNGEE. This CDR3 region has 16 residues. CDR3 DNA sequence: TGTGCCAGCAGCGCCCAGACAGGGCTTTACACCGGGGAGCTGTTTTTT. Encoded protein: CASSAQTGLYTGELFF.

The chain is built from TRBV29-1 and TRBJ2-6; possible D gene TRBD1, 6 bases. Trimming pared 6 bases from V and 2 bases from J, leaving 11 bases between. The CDR3 length is 14 residues. Germline V CDR1 and CDR2: SQVTM, ANQGSEA. The CDR3 reads CSVGRDTGANVLTF. CDR3 in DNA: TGCAGCGTAGGAAGGGACACTGGGGCCAACGTCCTGACTTTC.

The V gene is TRBV4-1, the J gene TRBJ2-7; TRBD2 matches 11 bases. Trimming removed 2 bases from V and 4 bases from J; junction bases left unmatched: 1. Germline CDR1 MGHRA, CDR2 YSYEKL. This CDR3 is built from 14 residues. CDR3 protein: CASSQTSGSYEQYF. In DNA form, the CDR3 reads TGCGCCAGCAGCCAAACTAGCGGGAGTTACGAGCAGTACTTC.

The chain recombines TRBV4-1 with TRBJ2-6, with D unresolved. CDR3 size: 14 residues. Deletions cut 8 bases from V and 0 bases from J, with 8 bases between. The germline gives CDR1 MGHRA, CDR2 YSYEKL. The CDR3 DNA sequence: TGCGCCAGCCGACATGTCTCTGGGGCCAACGTCCTGACTTTC. This codes for CASRHVSGANVLTF.

The rearrangement uses TRBV7-8 and TRBJ1-1; TRBD1 matches 9 bases. The V gene's germline CDR1 is SGHVS and CDR2 FQNEAQ. J was trimmed by 7 bases and V by 3 bases; bases with no gene match: 18. The CDR3 spans 18 residues. The CDR3 nucleotides read TGTGCCAGCAGCTTCGGGACAGGGATTCCCATTACCATTTATGAAGCTTTCTTT. Amino acids: CASSFGTGIPITIYEAFF.

CDR3 sequence reads: CASSHTGQGAIGANVLTF. The CDR3, as DNA: TGTGCCAGCAGCCATACGGGACAGGGGGCGATAGGGGCCAACGTCCTGACTTTC. The V gene is TRBV4-2, the J gene TRBJ2-6; TRBD1 matches at 12 bases. V dropped 3 bases and J dropped 4; count of bases not matched to a gene: 7. The CDR3 sequence is 18 residues long. Per germline, CDR1 LGHNA and CDR2 YNFKEQ.

This sequence joins TRBV2 and TRBJ1-5; D call uncertain. The V end lost 5 bases, the J end lost 0 bases, and 11 bases lay between the germline ends. CDR1 is SNHLY, CDR2 FYNNEI, per germline. The CDR3 contains 15 residues. CDR3 sequence reads: CASSSLGYSNQPQHF. Here the CDR3 DNA reads TGTGCCAGCAGTAGCTTGGGGTATAGCAATCAGCCCCAGCATTTT.

V usage is TRBV7-9 and J usage is TRBJ2-3; D is ambiguous. CDR1 is SEHNR, CDR2 FQNEAQ, per germline (reference sequence). The CDR3 contains 12 residues. V was shortened by 1 base and J by 3 bases, with 2 bases between the two germline ends. CDR3 nucleotides: TGTGCCAGCAGCTTAGGTACAGATACGCAGTATTTT. It is translated as CASSLGTDTQYF.

The rearrangement uses TRBV10-2 and TRBJ1-2; 8 nucleotides align to TRBD1. Germline V gives CDR1 WSHSY, CDR2 SAAADI. The CDR3 totals 16 residues. The J segment lost 3 bases and the V segment lost 6 bases, leaving 12 bases of the junction unmatched. CDR3 sequence reads: CASSPVAGQGDYGYTF. CDR3 DNA: TGCGCCAGCAGCCCTGTAGCTGGACAGGGAGACTATGGCTACACCTTC.

In DNA form, the CDR3 reads TGTGCCAGTAGTATAGTTGGCCCGCCGAGCTCTGGAAACACCATATATTTT. As protein: CASSIVGPPSSGNTIYF. V is TRBV19 and J is TRBJ1-3; D remains unclear. V was shortened by 1 base and J by 0 bases, with 13 bases between the two germline ends. This CDR3 contains 17 residues. The germline gives CDR1 LNHDA, CDR2 SQIVND (reference sequence).

This chain connects TRBV19 to TRBJ2-7; 8 bases agree with TRBD1. Germline values: CDR1 LNHDA, CDR2 SQIVND (reference sequence). V trimming: 6 bases; J trimming: 2 bases; junction bases outside the gene matches: 9. The CDR3 extends over 15 amino acids. CDR3 sequence reads: CASSGDRSLTYEQYF. The CDR3 nucleotides are TGTGCCAGTAGCGGGGACAGGTCACTCACCTACGAGCAGTACTTC.

This clone was counted once. This chain connects TRBV4-1 to TRBJ2-3; TRBD2 might be the D (6 bases). V shed 0 bases and J shed 3 bases, with 10 bases lying between them. CDR1 MGHRA and CDR2 YSYEKL come from the germline V gene. The CDR3 is made up of 15 amino acids. The CDR3 is CASSQDPGETDTQYF. The CDR3 nucleotides read TGCGCCAGCAGCCAAGATCCGGGGGAGACAGATACGCAGTATTTT.

V usage is TRBV6-6 and J usage is TRBJ1-6; D not certain. This CDR3 is built from 15 residues. Deletions cut 10 bases from V and 3 bases from J, with 16 bases between. Germline V lookup: CDR1 MNHNY, CDR2 SVGAGI (reference sequence). The CDR3 DNA sequence: TGTGCCACCTATAGCCGGACCGACTATAATTCACCCCTCCACTTT. This encodes CATYSRTDYNSPLHF.

The V gene is TRBV5-5, the J gene TRBJ1-2; D remains ambiguous. Trimming left V 4 bases short and J 8 bases short, with 15 bases between. There are 13 residues in the CDR3. Germline loops: CDR1 SGHKS, CDR2 YYEKEE (reference sequence). CDR3 sequence reads: CASSLMGASGYTF. CDR3 bases: TGTGCCAGCAGCCTCATGGGCGCAAGCGGCTACACCTTC.

The chain is built from TRBV13 and TRBJ1-2; D might be TRBD1 (5 bases). V lost 0 bases, J lost 0 bases, and 11 bases lay in between. In germline, CDR1 is PRHDT, CDR2 FYEKMQ (reference sequence). The CDR3 contains 16 residues. CDR3 in DNA: TGTGCCAGCAGCTTAGGACAGGAGTTCTCTAACTATGGCTACACCTTC. This gives the protein CASSLGQEFSNYGYTF. Full variable domain (missing parts from reference TRBV13 and TRBJ1-2): AAGVIQSPRHLIKEKRETATLKCYPIPRHDTVYWYQQGPGQDPQFLISFYEKMQSDKGSIPDRFSAQQFSDYHSELNMSSLELGDSALYFCASSLGQEFSNYGYTFGSGTRLTVV.

This clone appeared a single time. CDR3 in DNA: TGTGCCAGCTCACCGCAGGACACCTACGAGCAGTACTTC. Its translation: CASSPQDTYEQYF. V gene TRBV18 combines with J gene TRBJ2-7; tentatively, D is TRBD1 (5 bases). Per germline, CDR1 KGHSH and CDR2 LQKENI. This CDR3 has 13 amino acids. Trimming took off 3 bases at V and 2 bases at J, with 8 bases between the two ends.

V is TRBV5-4 and J is TRBJ2-3; D not resolved. The ends were cut back, 1 base at V and 3 bases at J, with 6 bases in the middle. CDR1 is SGHNT and CDR2 is YYREEE in the germline V gene (reference sequence). CDR3 length: 13 amino acids. CDR3 DNA sequence: TGTGCCAGCAGCTTGCCTAGTACAGATACGCAGTATTTT. The encoded protein is CASSLPSTDTQYF.

The chain carries TRBV21-1 and TRBJ2-2; whether TRBD1, the table's D call, matches the DNA was not checked. TRBV21-1 is a pseudogene. The CDR3 runs to 18 residues. The CDR3 loop reads CASSLVTGDRGEVGELFF. In DNA form, the CDR3 reads TGTGCCAGCTCTCTGGTCACAGGCGACAGGGGTGAGGTGGGGGAGCTGTTTTTT.

This chain joins TRBV9 and TRBJ1-2; D gene ambiguous. V lost 4 bases to trimming and J lost 8 bases, with 21 bases between them. Germline values: CDR1 SGDLS, CDR2 YYNGEE. This CDR3 region has 15 residues. The CDR3 loop reads CASSPPYGLEGGYTF. The CDR3 DNA follows: TGTGCCAGCAGCCCACCGTATGGCCTAGAGGGCGGCTACACCTTC.

This clone was detected once. The chain has TRBV5-4 and TRBJ2-3; D might be TRBD2 (6 bases). The CDR3 has 15 residues. CDR1 and CDR2 (germline): SGHNT, YYREEE (reference sequence). The V end was cut by 1 base, the J end by 5 bases, with 14 bases between. Here the CDR3 DNA reads TGTGCCAGCAGCTTGCGGGGAGGTGGCGGAGATACGCAGTATTTT. Translation: CASSLRGGGGDTQYF.

This clone was picked up one time. The rearrangement links TRBV18 to TRBJ1-1; D is uncertain. Germline lookup yields CDR1 KGHSH and CDR2 LQKENI. This CDR3 has 16 amino acids. V dropped 3 bases and J dropped 1 base, with 15 bases sitting between them. CDR3 coding DNA: TGTGCCAGCTCACCCGGCGGGCGGCGCCCGAACACTGAAGCTTTCTTT. Residues: CASSPGGRRPNTEAFF.

The genes are TRBV5-4 and TRBJ2-5; D may be TRBD1 (6 bases). Germline lookup yields CDR1 SGHNT and CDR2 YYREEE (reference sequence). This CDR3 has 14 amino acids. V was shortened by 4 bases and J by 3 bases, with 13 bases between the two germline ends. The CDR3 DNA follows: TGTGCCAGCAGCACCACAGGGAAAAAAGAGACCCAGTACTTC. Amino acid sequence: CASSTTGKKETQYF.

The chain combines TRBV6-5 with TRBJ2-1; 9 nucleotides match TRBD2. Per germline, CDR1 MNHEY and CDR2 SVGAGI. The CDR3 runs to 15 residues. V lost 0 bases and J lost 8; bases outside the gene matches: 5. The CDR3 sequence: CASSYSAGGGHEQFF. The CDR3 coding sequence is TGTGCCAGCAGTTACTCTGCGGGAGGGGGTCATGAGCAGTTCTTC.

The chain joins TRBV4-2 to TRBJ2-6; D is unresolved. The CDR3 has 17 residues. Germline-derived CDR1 and CDR2 are LGHNA and YNFKEQ. Trimming took off 0 bases at V and 0 bases at J, with 9 bases between the two ends. The CDR3 DNA follows: TGTGCCAGCAGCCAAGACCTGGCCAGCTCTGGGGCCAACGTCCTGACTTTC. Protein sequence: CASSQDLASSGANVLTF.

The rearrangement joins TRBV6-6 to TRBJ2-7; 11 nucleotides line up with TRBD2. From germline, CDR1 is MNHNY and CDR2 SVGAGI (reference sequence). This CDR3 has 14 residues. V lost 7 bases to trimming and J lost 4 bases; unmatched junction nucleotides: 6. CDR3 region: CASTPSGRRYEQYF. The CDR3 DNA reads TGTGCCAGCACCCCTAGCGGGAGGCGGTACGAGCAGTACTTC.

The V and J genes are TRBV30 and TRBJ1-1; no definite D call. Germline assignment: CDR1 GTSNPN and CDR2 SVGIG (reference sequence). Trimming left V 2 bases short and J 11 bases short, with 18 bases between. The CDR3 sequence is 13 residues long. CDR3 nucleotide sequence: TGTGCCTGGAGTACCCCTCATGAAGTCCGTGCTTTCTTT. Protein sequence: CAWSTPHEVRAFF.

Only one count was recorded for this clone. The chain carries TRBV19 and TRBJ2-3, with TRBD2 matching 9 bases. V lost 4 bases, J lost 2 bases, and 7 bases stayed unmatched. This CDR3 has 16 residues. CDR1 LNHDA and CDR2 SQIVND come from the germline V gene (reference sequence). The CDR3 spells CASSTRSGSITDTQYF. The CDR3 DNA reads TGTGCCAGTAGTACACGTAGCGGGAGTATCACAGATACGCAGTATTTT.

The chain couples TRBV18 to TRBJ2-3; D gene ambiguous. The CDR3 consists of 14 residues. CDR1 is KGHSH, CDR2 LQKENI, per germline. V was trimmed by 6 bases and J by 0 bases, leaving 10 bases between them. In nucleotides, the CDR3 is TGTGCCAGCTCGCACGACCTTAGCACAGATACGCAGTATTTT. It encodes CASSHDLSTDTQYF.